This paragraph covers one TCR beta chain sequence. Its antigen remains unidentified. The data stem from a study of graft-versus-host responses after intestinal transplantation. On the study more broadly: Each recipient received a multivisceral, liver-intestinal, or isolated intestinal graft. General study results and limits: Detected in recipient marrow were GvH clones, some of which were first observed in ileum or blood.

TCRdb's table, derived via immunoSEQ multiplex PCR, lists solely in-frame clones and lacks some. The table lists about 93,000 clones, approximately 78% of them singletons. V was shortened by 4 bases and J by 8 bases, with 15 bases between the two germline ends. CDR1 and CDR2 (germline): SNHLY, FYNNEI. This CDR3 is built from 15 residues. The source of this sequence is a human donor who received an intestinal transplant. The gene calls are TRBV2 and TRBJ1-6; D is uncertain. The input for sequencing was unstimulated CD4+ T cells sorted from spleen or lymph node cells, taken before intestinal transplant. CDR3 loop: CASSAAPLGDSPLHF. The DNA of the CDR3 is TGTGCCAGCAGTGCGGCACCCCTCGGAGATTCACCCCTCCACTTT.